This entry concerns a single T cell receptor beta chain. The antigen remains unidentified. Sequencing templates came from extracted RNA that was reverse transcribed into cDNA. The table came from immunoSEQ multiplex PCR; TCRdb's copy has only in-frame clones and leaves some out. Of about 100,000 clones detected, 60% appear once; the ten largest clones hold approximately 16%. This sample was included in a study of CD8+ T cells in alopecia areata. Study outcomes and limitations: In lesional scalp, particularly from alopecia totalis/universalis, clonality was higher than in normal scalp.

The treatment: oral pan-JAK inhibitor, 5-10 mg twice daily. J was trimmed by 1 base and V by 2 bases; bases with no gene match: 8. The CDR3 length is 17 residues. The V gene's germline CDR1 is KGHSH and CDR2 LQKENI. This sequence was found in a human donor with alopecia areata. The chain recombines TRBV18 with TRBJ1-5; 7 nucleotides line up with TRBD1. This material consisted of CD8+ T cells sorted from blood, taken between weeks 55 and 70, from a patient treated with tofacitinib. CDR3 nucleotide sequence: TGTGCCAGCTCACCATGGTCCCCGGGACAGAGCAATCAGCCCCAGCATTTT. It codes for CASSPWSPGQSNQPQHF.